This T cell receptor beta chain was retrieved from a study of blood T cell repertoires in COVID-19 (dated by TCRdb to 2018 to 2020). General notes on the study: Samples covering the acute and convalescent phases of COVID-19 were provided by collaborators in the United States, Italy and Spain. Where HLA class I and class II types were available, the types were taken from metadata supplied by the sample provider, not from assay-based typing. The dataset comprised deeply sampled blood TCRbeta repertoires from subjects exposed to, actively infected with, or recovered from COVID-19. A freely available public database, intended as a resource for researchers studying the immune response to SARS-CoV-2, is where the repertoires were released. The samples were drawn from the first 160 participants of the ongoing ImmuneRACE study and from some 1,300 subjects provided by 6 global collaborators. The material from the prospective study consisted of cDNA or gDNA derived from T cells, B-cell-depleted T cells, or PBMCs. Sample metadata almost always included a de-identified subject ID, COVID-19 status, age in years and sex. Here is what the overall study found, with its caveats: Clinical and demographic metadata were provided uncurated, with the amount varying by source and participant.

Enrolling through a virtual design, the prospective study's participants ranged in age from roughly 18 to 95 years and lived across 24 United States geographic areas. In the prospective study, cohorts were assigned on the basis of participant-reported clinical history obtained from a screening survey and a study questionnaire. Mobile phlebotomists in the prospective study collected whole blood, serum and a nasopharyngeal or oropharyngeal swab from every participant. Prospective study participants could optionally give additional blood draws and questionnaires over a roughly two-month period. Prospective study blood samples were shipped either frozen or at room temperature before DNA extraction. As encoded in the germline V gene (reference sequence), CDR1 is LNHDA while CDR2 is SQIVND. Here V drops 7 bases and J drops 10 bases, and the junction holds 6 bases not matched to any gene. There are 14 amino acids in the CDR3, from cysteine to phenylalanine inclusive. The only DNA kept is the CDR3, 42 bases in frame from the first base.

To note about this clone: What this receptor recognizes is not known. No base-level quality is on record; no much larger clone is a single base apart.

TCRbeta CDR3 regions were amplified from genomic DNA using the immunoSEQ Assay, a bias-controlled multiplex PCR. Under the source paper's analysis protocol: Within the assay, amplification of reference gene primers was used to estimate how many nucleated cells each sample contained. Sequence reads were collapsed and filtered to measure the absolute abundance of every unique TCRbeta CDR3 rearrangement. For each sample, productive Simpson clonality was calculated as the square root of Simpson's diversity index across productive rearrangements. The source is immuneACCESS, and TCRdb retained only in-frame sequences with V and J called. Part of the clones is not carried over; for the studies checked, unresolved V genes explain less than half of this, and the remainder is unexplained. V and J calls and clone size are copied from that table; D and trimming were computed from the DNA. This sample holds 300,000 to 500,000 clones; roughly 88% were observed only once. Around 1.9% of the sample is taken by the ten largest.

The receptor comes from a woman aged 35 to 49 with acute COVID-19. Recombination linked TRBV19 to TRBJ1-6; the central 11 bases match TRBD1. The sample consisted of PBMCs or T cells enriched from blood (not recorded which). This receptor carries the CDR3 CASTRTGGNSPLHF. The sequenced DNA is TGTGCCAGTACCAGGACAGGGGGCAACTCACCCCTCCACTTT.